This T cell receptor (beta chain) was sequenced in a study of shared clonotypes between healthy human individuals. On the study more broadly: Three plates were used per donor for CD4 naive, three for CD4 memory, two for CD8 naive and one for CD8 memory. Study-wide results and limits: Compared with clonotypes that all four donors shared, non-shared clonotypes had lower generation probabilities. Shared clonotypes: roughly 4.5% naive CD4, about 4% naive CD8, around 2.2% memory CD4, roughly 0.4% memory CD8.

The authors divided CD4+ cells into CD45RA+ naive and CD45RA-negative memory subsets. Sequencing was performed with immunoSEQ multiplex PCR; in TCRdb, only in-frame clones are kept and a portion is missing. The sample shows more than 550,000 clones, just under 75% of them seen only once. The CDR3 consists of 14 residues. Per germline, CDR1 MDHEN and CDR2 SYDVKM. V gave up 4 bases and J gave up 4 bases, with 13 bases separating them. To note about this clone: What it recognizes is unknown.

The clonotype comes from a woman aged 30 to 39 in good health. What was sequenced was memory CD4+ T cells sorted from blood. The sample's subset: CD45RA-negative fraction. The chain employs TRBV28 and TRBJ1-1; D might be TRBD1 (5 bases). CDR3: CASSYGGVVTEAFF. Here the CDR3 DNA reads TGTGCCAGCAGTTATGGGGGGGTAGTCACTGAAGCTTTCTTT.